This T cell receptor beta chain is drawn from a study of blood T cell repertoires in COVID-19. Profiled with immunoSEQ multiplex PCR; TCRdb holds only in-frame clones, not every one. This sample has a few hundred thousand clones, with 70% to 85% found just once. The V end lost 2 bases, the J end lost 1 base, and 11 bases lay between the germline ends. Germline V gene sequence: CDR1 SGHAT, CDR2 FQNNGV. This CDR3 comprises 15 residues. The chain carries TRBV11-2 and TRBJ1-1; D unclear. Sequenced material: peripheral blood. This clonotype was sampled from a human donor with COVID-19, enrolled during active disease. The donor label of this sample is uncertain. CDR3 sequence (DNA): TGTGCCAGCAGCTTACCGGGGTCAACGAACACTGAAGCTTTCTTT. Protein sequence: CASSLPGSTNTEAFF.